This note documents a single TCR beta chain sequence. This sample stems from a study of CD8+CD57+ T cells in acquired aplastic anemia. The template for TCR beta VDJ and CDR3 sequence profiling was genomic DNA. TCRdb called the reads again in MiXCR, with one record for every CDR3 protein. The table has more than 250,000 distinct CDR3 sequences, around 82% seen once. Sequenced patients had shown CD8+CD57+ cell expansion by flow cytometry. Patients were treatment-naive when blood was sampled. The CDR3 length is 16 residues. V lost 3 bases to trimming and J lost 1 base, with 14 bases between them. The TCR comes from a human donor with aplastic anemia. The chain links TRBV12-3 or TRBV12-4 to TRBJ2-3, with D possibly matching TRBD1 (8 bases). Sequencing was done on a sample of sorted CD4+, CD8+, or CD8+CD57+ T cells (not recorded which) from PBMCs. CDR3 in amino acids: CASSLGGGQGTDTQYF. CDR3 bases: TGTGCCAGCAGTTTGGGGGGGGGACAGGGCACAGATACGCAGTATTTT.